This T cell receptor (beta chain) was sequenced during a study of a mutant IDH1 vaccine in newly diagnosed glioma. About the study: With temozolomide cycles, or 4-6 weeks after radiotherapy alone, vaccination was started. Most had both radiotherapy and temozolomide beforehand; others had only one.

A note on this clone: Its target is unknown.

Here immunoSEQ multiplex PCR was the method, and the copy in TCRdb shows in-frame clones only, minus some. The sample has about 50,000 clones, about three quarters seen once. The sample's time point: week 5, during vaccination. The content of each vaccine dose was 300 ug of mutant IDH1 20-mer peptide, and topical imiquimod accompanied it. Newly diagnosed WHO grade 3 or 4 IDH1-mutant, ATRX-lost astrocytomas were identified in the donors. CDR3 length: 14 residues. The V end lost 2 bases, the J end lost 5 bases, and 13 bases lay between the germline ends. CDR1 is SGHVS, CDR2 FNYEAQ, per germline. The gene calls are TRBV7-6 and TRBJ2-7; D unresolved. The material was PBMCs, obtained from a glioma patient whose treatment included an IDH1 peptide vaccine. This receptor was obtained from a man aged 50-59 years with glioma. CDR3 DNA sequence: TGTGCCAGCAGCTTAAAATCCTATGACGACGAGCAGTACTTC. Translation gives CASSLKSYDDEQYF.